These 15 T cell receptor beta chains share one sample of origin, sequenced in a study of spatial heterogeneity in lung cancer. Regarding time point: sample taken at primary tumor resection. TCRdb fed the 5' RACE reads into MiXCR, producing one record per CDR3 protein. The table includes 2,500 to 3,000 distinct CDR3 sequences, less than 10% detected once. This material consisted of normal lung tissue next to the tumor, taken at surgery. These receptors all stem from a female donor with early-stage non-small cell lung cancer.

By share of the sample, this clonotype is medium-sized. The rearrangement joins TRBV2 to TRBJ1-1; 8 positions match TRBD1. Germline V gene lookup returns CDR1 SNHLY and CDR2 FYNNEI. The trim removed 5 bases at V and 1 base at J, leaving 3 bases unmatched. The CDR3 contains 14 residues. The CDR3 spells CASSNRGANTEAFF. CDR3 in DNA: TGTGCCAGCAGTAACAGGGGGGCGAACACTGAAGCTTTCTTT.

The chain is built from TRBV19 and TRBJ2-2, with D possibly TRBD2 on 5 matching bases. Germline V gene sequence: CDR1 LNHDA, CDR2 SQIVND (reference sequence). V lost 2 bases to trimming and J lost 6 bases, with 10 bases between them. The CDR3 loop spans 14 amino acids. The chain's CDR3 is CASSIKAAAGELFF. In nucleotides, the CDR3 is TGTGCCAGTAGTATAAAAGCGGCGGCCGGGGAGCTGTTTTTT. Using reference TRBV19 and TRBJ2-2 for the parts outside the CDR3, the full variable domain is DGGITQSPKYLFRKEGQNVTLSCEQNLNHDAMYWYRQDPGQGLRLIYYSQIVNDFQKGDIAEGYSVSREKKESFPLTVTSAQKNPTAFYLCASSIKAAAGELFFGEGSRLTVL.

The chain is built from TRBV29-1 and TRBJ2-2, with D perhaps assigned TRBD1 or TRBD2 (6 bases each). Trimming pared 7 bases from V and 2 bases from J, leaving 14 bases between. This CDR3 comprises 14 residues. Germline-derived CDR1 and CDR2 are SQVTM and ANQGSEA. This CDR3 reads CSAPRGENTGELFF. Written as DNA, the CDR3 is TGCAGCGCTCCTAGGGGGGAAAACACCGGGGAGCTGTTTTTT.

V usage is TRBV6-1 and J usage is TRBJ2-7, with 7 bases lining up with TRBD1. The V and J ends lost 3 bases and 1 base, in that order; junction bases with no gene match: 3. The CDR3 is 14 amino acids. From germline, CDR1 is MNHNS and CDR2 SASEGT. The CDR3 sequence is CASSEGQKSYEQYV. DNA of the CDR3: TGTGCCAGCAGTGAGGGACAGAAGTCCTACGAGCAGTACGTC.

By sample share, this clonotype is medium-sized. V usage is TRBV29-1 and J usage is TRBJ1-1, with D maybe TRBD1 (6 bases). V dropped 8 bases and J dropped 0 bases, with 13 bases sitting between them. CDR3 size: 13 residues. In germline, CDR1 is SQVTM, CDR2 ANQGSEA. The CDR3 bases are TGCAGCACCGGAGGGGGTATGAACACTGAAGCTTTCTTT. It is translated as CSTGGGMNTEAFF.

This clonotype is deemed medium-sized. The CDR3 DNA sequence: TGTGCCACCAGCAGAGAGGCGAGCAATCAGCCCCAGCATTTT. It specifies CATSREASNQPQHF. The chain recombines TRBV15 with TRBJ1-5; no firm D call. Germline V lookup: CDR1 LNHNV, CDR2 YYDKDF (reference sequence). The ends were cut back, 0 bases at V and 1 base at J, with 4 bases in the middle. CDR3 size: 14 residues.

The gene calls are TRBV10-3 and TRBJ2-1; 8 nucleotides match TRBD2. J lost 7 bases, V lost 6 bases, and 11 bases had no gene match. The V gene's germline CDR1 is ENHRY and CDR2 SYGVKD. This CDR3 contains 15 residues. The CDR3 reads CAISDGTRGKNEQFF. The CDR3 DNA reads TGTGCCATCAGCGACGGGACTAGGGGCAAAAATGAGCAGTTCTTC.

This clonotype was seen ten or more times. The CDR3 loop is CSARDFIAGDGYEQYF. In DNA, the CDR3 is TGCAGTGCTAGAGACTTTATAGCGGGAGACGGATACGAGCAGTACTTC. The chain carries TRBV20-1 and TRBJ2-7, with TRBD2 matching 9 bases. The CDR3 spans 16 residues. The ends lost 0 bases at V and 4 bases at J; junction bases unmatched: 10. Germline V gene sequence: CDR1 DFQATT, CDR2 SNEGSKA (reference sequence).

This chain joins TRBV6-6 and TRBJ2-1; a possible D gene is TRBD1 (6 bases). The CDR3 sequence is 15 residues long. The V gene's germline CDR1 is MNHNY and CDR2 SVGAGI (reference sequence). The germline V and J ends were trimmed by 0 bases and 6 bases, with 12 bases remaining between them. The CDR3 sequence is CASSYSRDIGNEQFF. Written as DNA, the CDR3 is TGTGCCAGCAGTTACTCGAGGGACATCGGCAATGAGCAGTTCTTC.

This clonotype was counted many times. The rearrangement joins TRBV6-4 to TRBJ2-2, with 9 bases aligning to TRBD2. V dropped 5 bases and J dropped 4; count of bases not matched to a gene: 5. The length of the CDR3 is 15 residues. CDR1 MRHNA and CDR2 SNTAGT come from the germline V gene. CDR3 DNA sequence: TGTGCCAGCAGTCCTTCTAGCGGGGCCACCGGGGAGCTGTTTTTT. Translated, it gives CASSPSSGATGELFF.

This clonotype was seen many times. The chain joins TRBV7-2 to TRBJ1-5; D is undetermined. In germline, CDR1 is SGHTA, CDR2 FQGNSA. The CDR3 extends over 14 amino acids. V was pared by 2 bases and J by 2 bases, with 7 bases between. CDR3 region: CASSLSVGNQPQHF. The CDR3 DNA reads as TGTGCCAGCAGCTTATCGGTGGGCAATCAGCCCCAGCATTTT.

This clonotype was observed a handful of times. This sequence joins TRBV2 and TRBJ1-2; D not resolved. This CDR3 comprises 14 residues. V was pared by 2 bases and J by 8 bases, with 15 bases between. CDR1 SNHLY and CDR2 FYNNEI come from the germline V gene. CDR3 protein: CASSEPVLSRGYTF. CDR3 DNA sequence: TGTGCCAGCAGTGAACCGGTGCTGTCCAGGGGCTACACCTTC.

About this clonotype: Given a much more abundant clone one base away, this may be a read error. The genes are TRBV29-1 and TRBJ1-5; maybe TRBD1 (6 bases). The germline V and J ends were trimmed by 4 bases and 7 bases, with 14 bases remaining between them. The CDR3 consists of 13 residues. Germline V CDR1 and CDR2: SQVTM, ANQGSEA. The CDR3 coding sequence is TGCAGCGTTGCCGGGGGCGTCCAACAGCCCCAGCATTTT. Translation: CSVAGGVQQPQHF.

This clonotype was seen repeatedly, ten times or more. The genes are TRBV29-1 and TRBJ2-1, with TRBD2 matching over 10 bases. The germline V gene has CDR1 SQVTM and CDR2 ANQGSEA. The CDR3 is 15 amino acids. J gave up 5 bases and V 0 bases, and 4 bases lay outside the gene matches. The CDR3 bases are TGCAGCGTTGAAGAGGGACTAGCGTTGAACAATGAGCAGTTCTTC. This encodes CSVEEGLALNNEQFF.

This clonotype has a handful of counts. This sequence joins TRBV28 and TRBJ1-4; D gene uncertain. This CDR3 region has 19 residues. The germline gives CDR1 MDHEN, CDR2 SYDVKM. Trimming removed 4 bases from V and 0 bases from J, with 21 bases in between. CDR3: CASSSTLTGTESTNEKLFF. CDR3 in DNA: TGTGCCAGCAGTTCAACCTTGACCGGCACAGAATCAACTAATGAAAAACTGTTTTTT. Full variable domain (rest looked up from reference TRBV28 and TRBJ1-4): DVKVTQSSRYLVKRTGEKVFLECVQDMDHENMFWYRQDPGLGLRLIYFSYDVKMKEKGDIPEGYSVSREKKERFSLILESASTNQTSMYLCASSSTLTGTESTNEKLFFGSGTQLSVL.